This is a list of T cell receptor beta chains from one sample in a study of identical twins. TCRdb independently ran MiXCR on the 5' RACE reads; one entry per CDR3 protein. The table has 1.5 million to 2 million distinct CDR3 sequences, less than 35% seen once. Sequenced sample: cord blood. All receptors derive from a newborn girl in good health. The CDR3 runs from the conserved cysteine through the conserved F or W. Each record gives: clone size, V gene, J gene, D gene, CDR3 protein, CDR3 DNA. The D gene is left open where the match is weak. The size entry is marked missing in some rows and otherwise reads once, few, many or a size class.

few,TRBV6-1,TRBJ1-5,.,CASRGMEAYSNQPQHF,TGTGCCAGCAGGGGGATGGAGGCGTATAGCAATCAGCCCCAGCATTTT
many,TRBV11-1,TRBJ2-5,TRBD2,CASSSLGLAEETQYF,TGTGCCAGCAGCTCCTTGGGACTAGCTGAAGAGACCCAGTACTTC
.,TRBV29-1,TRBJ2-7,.,CSVRWTPYEQYF,TGCAGCGTGAGATGGACGCCCTACGAGCAGTACTTC
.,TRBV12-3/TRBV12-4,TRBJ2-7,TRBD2,CASIPMGGYEQYF,TGTGCCAGCATCCCTATGGGGGGGTACGAGCAGTACTTC
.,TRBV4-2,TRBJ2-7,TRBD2,CASSQALSGSKGYEQYF,TGTGCCAGCAGCCAAGCTCTTAGCGGGAGTAAGGGCTACGAGCAGTACTTC
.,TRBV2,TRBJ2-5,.,CARMSGQETQYF,TGTGCCAGAATGTCGGGACAAGAGACCCAGTACTTC
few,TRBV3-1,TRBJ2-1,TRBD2,CASSQRTSGRAFEQFF,TGTGCCAGCAGCCAAAGGACTAGCGGGAGGGCCTTTGAGCAGTTCTTC
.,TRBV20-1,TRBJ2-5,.,CSARESPRGEQYF,TGCAGTGCTAGAGAGTCCCCCCGGGGTGAGCAGTACTTC
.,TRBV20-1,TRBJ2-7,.,CSAREPGRGSYEQYF,TGCAGTGCTAGAGAACCGGGAAGGGGCTCATACGAGCAGTACTTC
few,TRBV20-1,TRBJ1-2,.,CSARDSGRTNGYTF,TGCAGTGCTAGAGATTCCGGACGGACTAATGGCTACACCTTC
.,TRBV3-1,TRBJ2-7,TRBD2,CASSQEVAGRKTYEQYF,TGTGCCAGCAGCCAAGAGGTAGCGGGTCGGAAAACCTACGAGCAGTACTTC
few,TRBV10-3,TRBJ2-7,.,CAISGRRDPYEQYF,TGTGCCATCAGTGGTCGCAGGGATCCCTACGAGCAGTACTTC
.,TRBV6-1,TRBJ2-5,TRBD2,CASSPRRLAGVEETQYF,TGTGCCAGCAGTCCCCGTCGACTAGCGGGAGTCGAGGAGACCCAGTACTTC
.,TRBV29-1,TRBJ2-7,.,CSANRGGSYEQYF,TGCAGCGCAAACAGGGGGGGCTCCTACGAGCAGTACTTC
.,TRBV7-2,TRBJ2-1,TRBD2,CASSLKVGFTSGASNNEQFF,TGTGCCAGCAGCTTAAAAGTAGGGTTCACTAGCGGGGCGAGCAACAATGAGCAGTTCTTC
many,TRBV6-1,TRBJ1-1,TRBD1,CASSRDRGRTEAFF,TGTGCCAGCAGCCGGGACAGGGGGCGGACTGAAGCTTTCTTT
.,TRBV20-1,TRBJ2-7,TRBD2,CSALTSRGEGEQYF,TGCAGTGCCTTGACTAGTCGGGGGGAAGGCGAGCAGTACTTC
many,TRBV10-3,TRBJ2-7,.,CAISVSPVGSYEQYF,TGTGCCATCAGTGTCTCCCCAGTAGGGTCCTACGAGCAGTACTTC
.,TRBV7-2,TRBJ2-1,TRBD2,CASEGLVHNEQFF,TGTGCCAGCGAGGGACTAGTCCACAATGAGCAGTTCTTC
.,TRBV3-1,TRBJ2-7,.,CASSRSVLAPYEQYF,TGTGCCAGCAGCCGATCGGTTCTAGCCCCCTACGAGCAGTACTTC
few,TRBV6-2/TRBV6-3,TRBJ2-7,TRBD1,CASRPTGELSYEQYF,TGTGCCAGCAGGCCGACAGGGGAACTATCCTACGAGCAGTACTTC
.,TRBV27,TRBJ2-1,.,CASNLSPDNEQFF,TGTGCCAGCAATTTAAGCCCCGACAATGAGCAGTTCTTC
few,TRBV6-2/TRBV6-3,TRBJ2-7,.,CASSALSSYNEQYF,TGTGCCAGCAGCGCCTTAAGTTCCTACAATGAGCAGTACTTC
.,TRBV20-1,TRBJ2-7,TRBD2,CSLTRTSRYEQYF,TGCAGTCTAACTAGGACTAGTAGATACGAGCAGTACTTC
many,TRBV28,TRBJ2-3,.,CASSTQADTQYF,TGTGCCAGCAGTACCCAGGCAGATACGCAGTATTTT
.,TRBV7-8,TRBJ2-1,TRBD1,CASSLPGQSGNEQFF,TGTGCCAGCAGCTTGCCGGGACAGTCTGGGAATGAGCAGTTCTTC
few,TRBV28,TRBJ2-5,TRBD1,CASRYRDREVQETQYF,TGTGCCAGCAGATACCGGGACAGGGAGGTTCAAGAGACCCAGTACTTC
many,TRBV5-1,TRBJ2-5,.,CASSFSASQETQYF,TGCGCCAGCAGCTTCTCGGCTAGTCAAGAGACCCAGTACTTC
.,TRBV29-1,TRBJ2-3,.,CSVERGGQDTQYF,TGCAGCGTTGAGCGGGGCGGGCAAGATACGCAGTATTTT
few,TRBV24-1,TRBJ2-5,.,CATKAVQGETQYF,TGTGCCACCAAAGCTGTACAGGGAGAGACCCAGTACTTC
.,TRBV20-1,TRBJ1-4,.,CSARGTAATNEKLFF,TGCAGTGCTAGGGGGACGGCCGCAACTAATGAAAAACTGTTTTTT
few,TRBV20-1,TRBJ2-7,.,CSARDRGGWNEQYF,TGCAGTGCTAGAGACAGGGGCGGGTGGAACGAGCAGTACTTC
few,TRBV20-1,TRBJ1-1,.,CSVLRNTEAFF,TGCAGTGTACTAAGGAACACTGAAGCTTTCTTT
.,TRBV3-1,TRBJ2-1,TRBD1,CASSHRDRLYNEQFF,TGTGCCAGCAGCCACCGGGACAGACTTTACAATGAGCAGTTCTTC
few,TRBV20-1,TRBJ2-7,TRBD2,CSTKVGTSVAYEQYF,TGCAGTACAAAGGTGGGGACTAGCGTAGCCTACGAGCAGTACTTC
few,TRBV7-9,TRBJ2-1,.,CASSLFTSAYNEQFF,TGTGCCAGCAGCTTATTCACCTCCGCATACAATGAGCAGTTCTTC
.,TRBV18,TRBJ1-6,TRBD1,CASSPLRSDRVGDSPLHF,TGTGCCAGCTCACCACTACGGTCCGACAGGGTGGGAGATTCACCTCTCCACTTT
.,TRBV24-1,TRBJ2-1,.,CATSDLRTTEQFF,TGTGCCACCAGTGATTTGCGGACTACCGAGCAGTTCTTC
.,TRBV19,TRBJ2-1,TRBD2,CASSGTSGASSYNEQFF,TGTGCCAGTAGTGGCACTAGCGGAGCCAGCTCCTACAATGAGCAGTTCTTC
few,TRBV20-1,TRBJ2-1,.,CSARARGTSYNEQFF,TGCAGTGCTAGAGCCCGGGGGACCTCCTACAATGAGCAGTTCTTC
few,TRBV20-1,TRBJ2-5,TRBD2,CSAYRALAGEETQYF,TGCAGTGCCTACCGCGCACTAGCGGGAGAGGAGACCCAGTACTTC
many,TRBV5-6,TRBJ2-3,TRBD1,CASSPPDRGTDTQYF,TGTGCCAGCAGCCCCCCGGACAGGGGCACAGATACGCAGTATTTT
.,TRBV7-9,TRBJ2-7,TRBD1,CASSFTGVAYEQYF,TGTGCCAGCAGCTTTACAGGGGTTGCCTACGAGCAGTACTTC
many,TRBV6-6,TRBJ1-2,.,CASSYNRDYGYTF,TGTGCCAGCAGTTACAACAGGGACTATGGCTACACCTTC
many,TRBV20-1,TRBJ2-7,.,CSAQKTGLLPYEQYF,TGCAGTGCCCAGAAGACCGGCCTACTCCCCTACGAGCAGTACTTC
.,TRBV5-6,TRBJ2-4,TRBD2,CASSPGLARNIQYF,TGTGCCAGCAGCCCGGGACTAGCGAGAAACATTCAGTACTTC
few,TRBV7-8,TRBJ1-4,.,CASSLGLLNEKLFF,TGTGCCAGCAGCTTGGGACTGCTCAATGAAAAACTGTTTTTT
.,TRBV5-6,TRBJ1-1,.,CASSPDPRNTEAFF,TGTGCCAGCAGCCCGGACCCCCGGAACACTGAAGCTTTCTTT
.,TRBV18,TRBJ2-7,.,CASSPQFGGGAYEQYF,TGTGCCAGCTCACCACAATTCGGTGGGGGTGCCTACGAGCAGTACTTC